Listed below are T cell receptor beta chains from one sample, sequenced in a study of cytomegalovirus exposure and HLA in healthy donors. TCRdb's copy holds only in-frame clones and misses some; the assay was immunoSEQ multiplex PCR. The sample shows 200,000 or so clones, 75% to 95% of them seen only once. Sample: PBMCs. The receptor set was obtained from a woman aged 18-30 years in good health and CMV-seronegative. CDR3s include the opening cysteine and the closing phenylalanine or tryptophan. D genes are given only for firm matches. Size values are once, few and many counts, or a class for expanded clones, and some rows have none.

TRBJ1-5 | - | TRBV28 | TRBD1 | CASSRDRGHNQPQHF | TGTGCCAGCAGTCGAGACAGGGGGCATAATCAGCCCCAGCATTTT
TRBJ2-7 | - | TRBV7-8 | TRBD2 | CASSLIDTGGGEQYF | TGTGCCAGCAGCTTAATCGATACCGGGGGGGGCGAGCAGTACTTC
TRBJ1-4 | - | TRBV6-1 | TRBD1 | CASSRQGATGEKLFF | TGTGCCAGCAGTAGACAGGGGGCGACTGGTGAAAAACTGTTTTTT
TRBJ1-1 | once | TRBV6-1 | TRBD1 | CASSDWSPDRASEAFF | TGTGCCAGCAGTGACTGGTCCCCGGACAGGGCCTCTGAAGCTTTCTTT
TRBJ2-1 | - | TRBV5-4 | - | CASSFKGEFNNEQFF | TGTGCCAGCAGCTTTAAAGGAGAGTTTAACAATGAGCAGTTCTTC
TRBJ1-2 | - | TRBV13 | - | CASTQWGGPLGGYTF | TGTGCCAGCACCCAATGGGGGGGGCCTTTGGGTGGCTACACCTTC
TRBJ2-3 | - | TRBV6-1 | - | CASRPGEVTDTQYF | TGTGCCAGCAGACCGGGAGAAGTGACAGATACGCAGTATTTT
TRBJ1-2 | once | TRBV14 | TRBD1 | CASSKGDREYGYTF | TGTGCCAGCAGCAAAGGGGACAGAGAGTATGGCTACACCTTC
TRBJ1-4 | - | TRBV15 | TRBD1 | CATSRGIGTGTNEKLFF | TGTGCCACCAGCAGGGGCATTGGGACAGGGACTAATGAAAAACTGTTTTTT
TRBJ2-1 | - | TRBV6-4 | - | CASSQRSWNEQFF | TGTGCCAGCAGCCAGCGGTCATGGAATGAGCAGTTCTTC
TRBJ1-2 | - | TRBV2 | - | CAGDTGGLNYGYTF | TGTGCCGGAGACACAGGTGGGCTTAACTATGGCTACACCTTC
TRBJ2-7 | - | TRBV5-1 | TRBD2 | CASSPQLAVYEQYF | TGCGCCAGCAGCCCCCAACTAGCGGTCTACGAGCAGTACTTC
TRBJ1-3 | - | TRBV5-1 | - | CASSLAGENTIYF | TGCGCCAGCAGCTTGGCCGGGGAAAACACCATATATTTT
TRBJ1-4 | - | TRBV11-2 | - | CASSFDGTSNEKLFF | TGTGCCAGCAGCTTTGATGGGACAAGTAATGAAAAACTGTTTTTT
TRBJ2-2 | - | TRBV27 | - | CASSLFAGELFF | TGTGCCAGCAGTTTATTCGCCGGGGAGCTGTTTTTT
TRBJ2-2 | - | TRBV14 | TRBD1 | CASSRLGTGDTGELFF | TGTGCCAGCAGCCGTCTGGGGACAGGGGACACCGGGGAGCTGTTTTTT
TRBJ2-1 | - | TRBV30 | TRBD2 | CAWRPSGRVGNEQFF | TGTGCCTGGAGGCCAAGCGGGAGGGTAGGGAATGAGCAGTTCTTC
TRBJ2-7 | - | TRBV29-1 | TRBD1 | CSVGRTGSYEQYF | TGCAGCGTTGGTCGGACAGGGTCCTACGAGCAGTACTTC
TRBJ2-2 | - | TRBV7-9 | TRBD2 | CASQGLAATGELFF | TGTGCCAGCCAGGGACTAGCAGCCACCGGGGAGCTGTTTTTT
TRBJ1-2 | - | TRBV27 | - | CASSLSWGVRNYGYTF | TGTGCCAGCAGTTTATCGTGGGGGGTTCGCAACTATGGCTACACCTTC
TRBJ2-3 | - | TRBV2 | TRBD2 | CASSFGLAGNSDTQYF | TGTGCCAGCAGTTTCGGACTAGCGGGAAACTCAGATACGCAGTATTTT
TRBJ2-2 | - | TRBV5-6 | TRBD2 | CASSQLGREGNTGELFF | TGTGCCAGCAGCCAACTAGGGCGGGAGGGGAACACCGGGGAGCTGTTTTTT
TRBJ2-1 | - | TRBV2 | - | CASKGGGGSYNEQFF | TGTGCCAGCAAGGGTGGCGGAGGCTCCTACAATGAGCAGTTCTTC
TRBJ2-1 | - | TRBV14 | - | CASSHTVWSGNEQFF | TGTGCCAGCAGCCATACTGTATGGTCGGGCAATGAGCAGTTCTTC
TRBJ1-1 | - | TRBV29-1 | TRBD1 | CSVDGWRQGNTEAFF | TGCAGCGTTGACGGATGGAGACAGGGCAACACTGAAGCTTTCTTT
TRBJ2-2 | - | TRBV27 | - | CASSPPALSAELTGELFF | TGTGCCAGCAGTCCCCCTGCCCTCTCCGCGGAGCTAACCGGGGAGCTGTTTTTT
TRBJ2-1 | once | TRBV10-1 | TRBD1 | CASSEEQGAWSEQFF | TGCGCCAGCAGTGAAGAGCAGGGGGCTTGGAGTGAGCAGTTCTTC
TRBJ1-5 | - | TRBV7-9 | TRBD1 | CASSLGDRRDQPQHF | TGTGCCAGCAGCTTAGGGGACAGGAGGGATCAGCCCCAGCATTTT
TRBJ1-1 | - | TRBV6-5 | TRBD1 | CASRKQGGTEAFF | TGTGCCAGCAGGAAACAGGGGGGCACTGAAGCTTTCTTT
TRBJ1-4 | - | TRBV30 | - | CAWSRPRRGEKLFF | TGTGCCTGGAGTAGGCCCCGGCGAGGGGAAAAACTGTTTTTT
TRBJ2-1 | once | TRBV11-3 | - | CASSLGASGDNEQFF | TGTGCCAGCAGCTTAGGGGCTTCAGGGGACAATGAGCAGTTCTTC
TRBJ2-3 | - | TRBV5-1 | TRBD1 | CASSRDRGGTDTQYF | TGCGCCAGCAGCCGGGACAGGGGTGGCACAGATACGCAGTATTTT
TRBJ1-5 | - | TRBV27 | - | CASSLTIGGNGPQHF | TGTGCCAGCAGTTTAACTATCGGGGGAAATGGGCCCCAGCATTTT
TRBJ2-1 | - | TRBV11-2 | TRBD2 | CASSLGLAGGNEQFF | TGTGCCAGCAGCTTGGGGCTAGCGGGAGGGAATGAGCAGTTCTTC
TRBJ2-1 | - | TRBV29-1 | TRBD1 | CSVEGRGTGPDEQFF | TGCAGCGTTGAGGGCAGGGGGACCGGTCCCGACGAGCAGTTCTTC
TRBJ2-7 | - | TRBV5-4 | - | CASSFQGEFYEQYF | TGTGCCAGCAGCTTTCAAGGGGAATTCTACGAGCAGTACTTC
TRBJ2-2 | - | TRBV6-4 | - | CASRAGVSTTGELFF | TGTGCCAGCAGAGCAGGGGTCTCCACCACCGGGGAGCTGTTTTTT
TRBJ1-3 | - | TRBV6-5 | TRBD1 | CASKDRRFGNTIYF | TGTGCCAGCAAGGACAGGAGGTTTGGAAACACCATATATTTT